Described below is a single T cell receptor (beta chain) sequence and its context. What it binds is not known. V was trimmed by 2 bases and J by 6 bases, leaving 5 bases between them. The CDR3 has 11 amino acids. Looked up from germline, CDR1 is MNHEY and CDR2 is SVGAGI. The study drew the donors from its approximately 130-subject validation cohort, separate from the approximately 670-subject first cohort. This sample was taken from a study of cytomegalovirus exposure and HLA in healthy donors. At the level of the study: The 90 to 150 validation repertoires used a platform that matched the one used for the approximately 670 first-cohort repertoires, as a later analysis reported. Findings and limits, study-wide: According to the study, 150 to 200 TCR beta chains were cytomegalovirus-associated.

Assay: immunoSEQ multiplex PCR; the TCRdb copy retains only in-frame clones and omits some. The repertoire holds about 70,000 clones, 90% to 95% seen once, with under 2% in the top ten. This sequence was found in a man younger than 35 in good health and CMV-seropositive. The specimen sequenced was PBMCs. The V call is TRBV6-5, the J call TRBJ2-7; D call uncertain. The CDR3 here is CASSYLSEQYF. CDR3 DNA: TGTGCCAGCAGTTACCTTAGCGAGCAGTACTTC.